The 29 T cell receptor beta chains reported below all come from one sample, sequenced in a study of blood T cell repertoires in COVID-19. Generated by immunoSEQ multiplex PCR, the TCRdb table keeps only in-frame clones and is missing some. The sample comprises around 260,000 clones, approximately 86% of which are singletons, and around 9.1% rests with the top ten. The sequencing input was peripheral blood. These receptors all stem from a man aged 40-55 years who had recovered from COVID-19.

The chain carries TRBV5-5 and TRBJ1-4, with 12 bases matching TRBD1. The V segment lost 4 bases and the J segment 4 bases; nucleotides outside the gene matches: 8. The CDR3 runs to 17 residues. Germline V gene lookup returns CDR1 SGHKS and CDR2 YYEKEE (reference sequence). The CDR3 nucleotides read TGTGCCAGCAGCCTTCGGGGACAGGGGGCCTTTAATGAAAAACTGTTTTTT. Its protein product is CASSLRGQGAFNEKLFF.

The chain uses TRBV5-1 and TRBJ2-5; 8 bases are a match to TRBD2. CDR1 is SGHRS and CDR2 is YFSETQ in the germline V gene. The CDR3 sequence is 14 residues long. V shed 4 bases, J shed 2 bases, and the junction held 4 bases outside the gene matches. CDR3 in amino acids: CASSPGGVQETQYF. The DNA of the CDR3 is TGCGCCAGCAGCCCGGGGGGGGTTCAAGAGACCCAGTACTTC. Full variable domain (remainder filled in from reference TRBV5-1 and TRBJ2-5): KAGVTQTPRYLIKTRGQQVTLSCSPISGHRSVSWYQQTPGQGLQFLFEYFSETQRNKGNFPGRFSGRQFSNSRSEMNVSTLELGDSALYLCASSPGGVQETQYFGPGTRLLVL.

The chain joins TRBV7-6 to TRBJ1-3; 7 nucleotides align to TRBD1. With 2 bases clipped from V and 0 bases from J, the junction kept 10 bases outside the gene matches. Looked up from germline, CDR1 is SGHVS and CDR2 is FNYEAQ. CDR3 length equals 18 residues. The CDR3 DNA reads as TGTGCCAGCAGCTTAAGTCCGGGACAGAAAACCTCTGGAAACACCATATATTTT. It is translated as CASSLSPGQKTSGNTIYF.

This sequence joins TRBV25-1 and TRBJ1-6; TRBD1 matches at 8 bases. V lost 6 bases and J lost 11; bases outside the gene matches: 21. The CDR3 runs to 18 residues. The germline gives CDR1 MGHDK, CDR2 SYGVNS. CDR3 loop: CASSSFPGRGRSLTPLHF. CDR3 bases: TGTGCCAGCAGCTCATTCCCGGGCAGGGGGCGAAGTTTGACACCCCTCCACTTT. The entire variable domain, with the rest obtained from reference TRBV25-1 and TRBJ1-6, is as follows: EADIYQTPRYLVIGTGKKITLECSQTMGHDKMYWYQQDPGMELHLIHYSYGVNSTEKGDLSSESTVSRIRTEHFPLTLESARPSHTSQYLCASSSFPGRGRSLTPLHFGNGTRLTVT.

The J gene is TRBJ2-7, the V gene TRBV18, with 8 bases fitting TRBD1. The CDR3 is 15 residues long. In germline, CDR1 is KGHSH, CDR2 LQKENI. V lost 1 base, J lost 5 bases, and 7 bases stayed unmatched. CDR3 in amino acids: CASSPLVRGRDEQYF. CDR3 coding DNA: TGTGCCAGCTCACCACTGGTCAGGGGGCGCGACGAGCAGTACTTC.

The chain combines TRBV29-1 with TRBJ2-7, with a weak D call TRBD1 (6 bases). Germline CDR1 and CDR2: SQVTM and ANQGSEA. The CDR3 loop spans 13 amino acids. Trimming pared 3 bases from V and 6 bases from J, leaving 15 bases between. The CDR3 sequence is CSVEGRGSREQYF. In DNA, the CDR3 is TGCAGCGTTGAGGGCAGGGGATCCCGCGAGCAGTACTTC.

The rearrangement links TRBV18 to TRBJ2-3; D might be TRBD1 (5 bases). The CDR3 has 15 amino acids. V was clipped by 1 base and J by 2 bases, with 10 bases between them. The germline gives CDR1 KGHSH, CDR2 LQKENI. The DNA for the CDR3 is TGTGCCAGCTCACCACAACAGGTAACCACAGATACGCAGTATTTT. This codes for CASSPQQVTTDTQYF.

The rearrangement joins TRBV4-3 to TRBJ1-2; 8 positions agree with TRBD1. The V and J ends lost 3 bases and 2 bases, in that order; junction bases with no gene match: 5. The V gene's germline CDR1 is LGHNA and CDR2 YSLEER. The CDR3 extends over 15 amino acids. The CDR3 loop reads CASSQSDRVNYGYTF. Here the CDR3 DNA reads TGCGCCAGCAGCCAGTCGGACAGGGTGAACTATGGCTACACCTTC.

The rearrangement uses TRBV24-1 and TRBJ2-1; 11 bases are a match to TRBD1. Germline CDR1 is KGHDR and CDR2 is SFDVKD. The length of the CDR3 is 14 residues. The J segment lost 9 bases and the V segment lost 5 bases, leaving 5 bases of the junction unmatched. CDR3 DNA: TGTGCCACCAGTGGGACAGGGGGCGCGGGTGAGCAGTTCTTC. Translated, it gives CATSGTGGAGEQFF.

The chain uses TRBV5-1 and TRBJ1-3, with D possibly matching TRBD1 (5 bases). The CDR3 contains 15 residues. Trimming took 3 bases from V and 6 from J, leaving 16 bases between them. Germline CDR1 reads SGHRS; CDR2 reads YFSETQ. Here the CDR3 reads CASSWTTGGENTIYF. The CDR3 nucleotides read TGCGCCAGCAGCTGGACTACAGGAGGGGAAAACACCATATATTTT.

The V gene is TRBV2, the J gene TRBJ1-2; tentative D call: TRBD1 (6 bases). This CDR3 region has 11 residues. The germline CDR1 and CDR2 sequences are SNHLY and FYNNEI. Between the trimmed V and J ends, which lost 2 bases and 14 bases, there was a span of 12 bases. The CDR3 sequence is CASSEPSTGTF. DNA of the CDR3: TGTGCCAGCAGTGAACCCTCGACAGGTACCTTC.

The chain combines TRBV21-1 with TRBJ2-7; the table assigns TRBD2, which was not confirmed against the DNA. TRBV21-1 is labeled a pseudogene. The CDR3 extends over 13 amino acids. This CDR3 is CASSNRRGSEQYF. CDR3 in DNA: TGTGCCAGCAGCAATCGGAGGGGTAGCGAGCAGTACTTC.

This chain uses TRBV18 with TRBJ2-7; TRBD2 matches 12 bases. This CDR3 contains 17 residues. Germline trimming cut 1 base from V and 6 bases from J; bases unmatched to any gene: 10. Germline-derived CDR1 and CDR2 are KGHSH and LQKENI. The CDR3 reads CASSPLASGRAFPEQYF. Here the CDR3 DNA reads TGTGCCAGCTCACCACTGGCTAGCGGGAGGGCCTTTCCCGAGCAGTACTTC.

Here the CDR3 DNA reads TGTGCCACCAGCAGGTCGGTGGGGGGATTCGAGCAGTACTTC. As protein: CATSRSVGGFEQYF. The V gene is TRBV15, the J gene TRBJ2-7, with a possible D match to TRBD2 (6 bases). The CDR3 spans 14 residues. CDR1 is LNHNV, CDR2 YYDKDF, per germline (reference sequence). Trimming cost V 3 bases and J 6 bases, with 15 bases left between them.

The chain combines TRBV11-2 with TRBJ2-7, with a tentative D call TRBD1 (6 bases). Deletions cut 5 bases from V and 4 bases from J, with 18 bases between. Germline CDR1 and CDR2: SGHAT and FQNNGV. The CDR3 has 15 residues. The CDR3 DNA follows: TGTGCCAGCAGCGTTGACAGGTCTCTATCGTACGAGCAGTACTTC. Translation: CASSVDRSLSYEQYF.

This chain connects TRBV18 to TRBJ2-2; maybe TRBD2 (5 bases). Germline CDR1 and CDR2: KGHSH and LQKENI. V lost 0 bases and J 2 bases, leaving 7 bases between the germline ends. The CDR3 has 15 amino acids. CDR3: CASSPPRDNTGELFF. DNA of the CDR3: TGTGCCAGCTCACCACCGAGGGATAACACCGGGGAGCTGTTTTTT. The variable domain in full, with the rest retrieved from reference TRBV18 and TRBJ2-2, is NAGVMQNPRHLVRRRGQEARLRCSPMKGHSHVYWYRQLPEEGLKFMVYLQKENIIDESGMPKERFSAEFPKEGPSILRIQQVVRGDSAAYFCASSPPRDNTGELFFGEGSRLTVL.

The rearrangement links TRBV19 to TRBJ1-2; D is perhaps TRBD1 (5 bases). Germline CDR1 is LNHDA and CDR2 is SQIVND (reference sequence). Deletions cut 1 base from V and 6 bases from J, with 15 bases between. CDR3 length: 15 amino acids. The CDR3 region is CASSIAVGGGDGYTF. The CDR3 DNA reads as TGTGCCAGTAGTATAGCGGTCGGCGGGGGTGATGGCTACACCTTC.

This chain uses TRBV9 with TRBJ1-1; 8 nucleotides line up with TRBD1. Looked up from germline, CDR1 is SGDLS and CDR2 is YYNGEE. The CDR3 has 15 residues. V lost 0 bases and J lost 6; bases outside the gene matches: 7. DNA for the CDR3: TGTGCCAGCAGCGTAGCGGGAGGACAGGGCGCTGAAGCTTTCTTT. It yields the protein CASSVAGGQGAEAFF.

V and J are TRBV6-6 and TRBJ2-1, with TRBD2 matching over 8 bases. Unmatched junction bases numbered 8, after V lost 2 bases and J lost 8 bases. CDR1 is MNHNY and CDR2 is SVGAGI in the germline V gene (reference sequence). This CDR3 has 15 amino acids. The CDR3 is CASSYTVAGRDEQFF. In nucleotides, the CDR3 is TGTGCCAGCAGTTACACCGTAGCGGGGCGCGATGAGCAGTTCTTC.

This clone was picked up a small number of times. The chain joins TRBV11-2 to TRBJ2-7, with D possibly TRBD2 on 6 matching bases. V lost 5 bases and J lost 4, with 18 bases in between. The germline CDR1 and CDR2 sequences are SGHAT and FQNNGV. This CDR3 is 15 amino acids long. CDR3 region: CASSPAGRGWYEQYF. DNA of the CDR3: TGTGCCAGCAGCCCGGCGGGGCGGGGTTGGTACGAGCAGTACTTC.

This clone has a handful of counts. The CDR3 sequence: CASSAGGGYGYTF. CDR3 nucleotide sequence: TGTGCCAGCAGTGCAGGGGGCGGCTATGGCTACACCTTC. V gene TRBV25-1 combines with J gene TRBJ1-2; TRBD1 matches 8 bases. CDR3 length equals 13 residues. V shed 4 bases, J shed 4 bases, and the junction held 2 bases outside the gene matches. Germline V gene sequence: CDR1 MGHDK, CDR2 SYGVNS.

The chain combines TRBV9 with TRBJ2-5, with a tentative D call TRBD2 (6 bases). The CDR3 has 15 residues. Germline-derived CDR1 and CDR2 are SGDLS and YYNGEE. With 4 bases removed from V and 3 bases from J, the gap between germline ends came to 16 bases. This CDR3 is CASSPGAGRKETQYF. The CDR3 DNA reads TGTGCCAGCAGCCCCGGCGCGGGGAGGAAAGAGACCCAGTACTTC. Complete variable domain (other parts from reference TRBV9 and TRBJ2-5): DSGVTQTPKHLITATGQRVTLRCSPRSGDLSVYWYQQSLDQGLQFLIQYYNGEERAKGNILERFSAQQFPDLHSELNLSSLELGDSALYFCASSPGAGRKETQYFGPGTRLLVL.

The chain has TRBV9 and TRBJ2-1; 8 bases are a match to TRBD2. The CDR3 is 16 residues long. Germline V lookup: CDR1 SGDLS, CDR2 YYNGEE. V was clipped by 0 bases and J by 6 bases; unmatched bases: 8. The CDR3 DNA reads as TGTGCCAGCAGCGTAGGCCCCAGCGGGAGCTCCAATGAGCAGTTCTTC. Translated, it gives CASSVGPSGSSNEQFF. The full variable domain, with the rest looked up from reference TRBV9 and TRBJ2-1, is DSGVTQTPKHLITATGQRVTLRCSPRSGDLSVYWYQQSLDQGLQFLIQYYNGEERAKGNILERFSAQQFPDLHSELNLSSLELGDSALYFCASSVGPSGSSNEQFFGPGTRLTVL.

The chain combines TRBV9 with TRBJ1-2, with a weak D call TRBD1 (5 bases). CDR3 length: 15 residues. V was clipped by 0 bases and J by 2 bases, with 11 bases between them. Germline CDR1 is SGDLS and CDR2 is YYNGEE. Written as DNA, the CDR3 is TGTGCCAGCAGCGTAGCTGGACACCCGAACTATGGCTACACCTTC. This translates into CASSVAGHPNYGYTF.

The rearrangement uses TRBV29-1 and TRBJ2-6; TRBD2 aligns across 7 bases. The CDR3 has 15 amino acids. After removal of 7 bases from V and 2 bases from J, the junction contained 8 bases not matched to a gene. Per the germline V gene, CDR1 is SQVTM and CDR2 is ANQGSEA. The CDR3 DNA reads TGCAGCGCCCTGGAGCGGGGAGCTGGGGCCAACGTCCTGACTTTC. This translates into CSALERGAGANVLTF.

The CDR3 bases are TGTGCCAGCAGCTTGGAGTCCGGAAACACCATATATTTT. Amino acid sequence: CASSLESGNTIYF. The gene calls are TRBV7-2 and TRBJ1-3; D remains unclear. CDR1 and CDR2 from the germline V gene are SGHTA and FQGNSA. The CDR3 sequence is 13 residues long. Trimming cost V 3 bases and J 4 bases, with 7 bases left between them.

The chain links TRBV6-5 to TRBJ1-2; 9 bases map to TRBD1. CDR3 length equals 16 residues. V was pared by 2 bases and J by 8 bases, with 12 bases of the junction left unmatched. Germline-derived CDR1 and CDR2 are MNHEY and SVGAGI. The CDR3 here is CASSYRGTGLVRGYTF. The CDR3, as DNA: TGTGCCAGCAGTTACAGAGGGACAGGGTTAGTCAGAGGCTACACCTTC.

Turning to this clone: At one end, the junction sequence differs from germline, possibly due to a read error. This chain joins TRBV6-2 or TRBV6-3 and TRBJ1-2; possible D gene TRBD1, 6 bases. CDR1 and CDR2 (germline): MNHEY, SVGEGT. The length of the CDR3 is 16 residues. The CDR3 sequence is CASSDSVRQDRYGYTF. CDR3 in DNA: TGTGCCAGCAGTGACTCCGTACGACAGGATAGATATGGCTACACCTTC.

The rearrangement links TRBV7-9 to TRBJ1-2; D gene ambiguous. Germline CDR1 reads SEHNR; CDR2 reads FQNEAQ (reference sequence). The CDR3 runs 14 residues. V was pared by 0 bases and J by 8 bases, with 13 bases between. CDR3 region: CASSLASQPVGYTF. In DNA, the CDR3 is TGTGCCAGCAGCTTAGCTTCCCAACCGGTGGGCTACACCTTC.